This T cell receptor beta chain was found in a study of blood T cells in healthy people across ages. Study conclusions and caveats: In these data, TCR beta diversity tracked strongly with naive T cell percentage.

Germline CDR1 reads LGHDT; CDR2 reads YNNKEL (reference sequence). V was shortened by 1 base and J by 13 bases, with 16 bases between the two germline ends. The CDR3 runs 13 residues. A second roughly 6 to 11 cycle PCR used barcoded and J-beta primers. From the 5' RACE reads, TCRdb called clonotypes with MiXCR, one entry per CDR3 protein. The sample consists of about 570,000 distinct CDR3 sequences, 25% to 35% of them appearing once. Comment on this clonotype: Its specificity is unknown.

The same sample was also used in a study of T cells of mothers and their children. That publication notes: Addition of sample barcodes and 2-4 random nucleotides occurred through the M1S primer of the second PCR. Slightly higher overlap, not significant, was seen in related mother-child pairs than in unrelated pairs. The authors found no persistent microchimeric T cell clones.

This clonotype originated in a boy between 2 and 10 years old in good health. V usage is TRBV3-1 and J usage is TRBJ2-5; D unresolved. Sequences were obtained from blood. For the CDR3, the DNA is TGTGCCAGCAGCCAAGGACATGACCCTGGTACGTACTTC. This translates into CASSQGHDPGTYF.